This TCR beta chain originates from a study of T-cell reconstitution after alpha-beta-depleted transplantation in children. Study-wide findings and caveats: Some patients' high day-60 TCRbeta diversity was traced to surviving recipient T cells and thymic progenitors.

Unique molecular identifiers were incorporated when the TCRbeta library was constructed. One entry per CDR3 protein results from TCRdb running MiXCR on the PCR reads. The sample consists of fewer than 550,000 distinct CDR3 sequences, around 10% of them appearing once. Note on this clonotype: The antigen is undetermined.

CDR3 length equals 15 residues. The ends lost 0 bases at V and 5 bases at J; junction bases unmatched: 4. The germline V gene has CDR1 SEHNR and CDR2 FQNEAQ (reference sequence). This specimen was PBMCs, mostly from graft donor cells, taken 180 days after TCRalphabeta/CD19-depleted stem cell transplant. V gene TRBV7-9 combines with J gene TRBJ2-3; TRBD2 agrees at 8 bases. The receptor comes from a female patient aged 2 to 10 who had a stem cell transplant for aplastic anemia, so the T cells may come from the graft donor. CDR3 DNA sequence: TGTGCCAGCAGCTTAGCATCTAGCGGGTTAGATACGCAGTATTTT. Its protein product is CASSLASSGLDTQYF.